The 25 T cell receptor beta chains listed next were all sequenced from one sample in a study of CD8 T cells in ankylosing spondylitis. TCRdb called the 5' RACE reads again in MiXCR, with one record for every CDR3 protein. The repertoire holds 300,000 to 400,000 distinct CDR3 sequences, with over 12% as singletons. Material for sequencing was blood, either unsorted or a sorted T cell fraction (not recorded which). These receptors all stem from a male donor with ankylosing spondylitis or in good health (not recorded which).

In nucleotides, the CDR3 is TGTGCCAGCAGCTTTGACAGGGCCACAGATACGCAGTATTTT. It codes for CASSFDRATDTQYF. The chain uses TRBV7-2 and TRBJ2-3; the match to TRBD1 covers 7 bases. The ends lost 3 bases at V and 2 bases at J; junction bases unmatched: 2. The CDR3 runs to 14 residues. Germline assignment: CDR1 SGHTA and CDR2 FQGNSA.

CDR3 in amino acids: CASSQAGTPETQYF. The CDR3, as DNA: TGCGCCAGCAGCCAAGCAGGGACCCCAGAGACCCAGTACTTC. The chain is built from TRBV4-1 and TRBJ2-5, with D perhaps matching TRBD1 or TRBD2 (5 bases each). The CDR3 contains 14 residues. V lost 1 base to trimming and J lost 4 bases, with 10 bases between them. The germline V gene has CDR1 MGHRA and CDR2 YSYEKL.

V gene TRBV12-3 or TRBV12-4 combines with J gene TRBJ1-6; D uncertain. V shed 3 bases and J shed 8 bases, with 14 bases lying between them. The CDR3 runs 15 residues. CDR3 in DNA: TGTGCCAGCAGTTTTGGCAGCGCTCCTTATTCACCCCTCCACTTT. Its translation is CASSFGSAPYSPLHF.

The V and J genes are TRBV7-6 and TRBJ2-5; the D gene is possibly TRBD2 (6 bases). Deletions cut 4 bases from V and 4 bases from J, with 10 bases between. CDR3 length equals 13 residues. Germline V gene sequence: CDR1 SGHVS, CDR2 FNYEAQ. CDR3 in DNA: TGTGCCAGCAGCTACCTGGGGGGAGAGACCCAGTACTTC. Translating it yields CASSYLGGETQYF.

This chain uses TRBV5-6 with TRBJ1-1; D unresolved. Germline-derived CDR1 and CDR2 are SGHDT and YYEEEE. The germline V and J ends were trimmed by 3 bases and 1 base, with 13 bases remaining between them. CDR3 length: 15 amino acids. Here the CDR3 reads CASSYPRTGNTEAFF. Written as DNA, the CDR3 is TGTGCCAGCAGCTATCCCAGGACGGGGAACACTGAAGCTTTCTTT.

This clonotype was found a few times. The V gene is TRBV3-1, the J gene TRBJ2-2; TRBD1 is a possible D gene (6 bases). Germline assignment: CDR1 LGHDT and CDR2 YNNKEL (reference sequence). The ends were cut back, 8 bases at V and 7 bases at J, with 14 bases in the middle. This CDR3 spans 13 amino acids. The chain's CDR3 is CASGQPGGGELFF. In DNA, the CDR3 is TGTGCCAGCGGACAGCCTGGGGGCGGGGAGCTGTTTTTT.

This chain links TRBV14 with TRBJ1-2; no reliable D call. The CDR3 runs 14 residues. Germline V CDR1 and CDR2: SGHDN, FVKESK. Trimming took 3 bases from V and 5 from J, leaving 13 bases between them. The CDR3 sequence is CASSHLALGYGYTF. The CDR3, as DNA: TGTGCCAGCAGCCATCTGGCTCTCGGGTATGGCTACACCTTC.

This clonotype was counted between two and nine times. The chain employs TRBV2 and TRBJ1-1; weak D call: TRBD1 (6 bases). The CDR3 loop spans 13 amino acids. Trimming took off 6 bases at V and 7 bases at J, with 15 bases between the two ends. The V gene's germline CDR1 is SNHLY and CDR2 FYNNEI. CDR3 protein: CASRAGEESEAFF. The CDR3 nucleotides read TGTGCCAGCAGAGCAGGGGAGGAGAGTGAAGCTTTCTTT. The variable domain in full, completed from reference TRBV2 and TRBJ1-1, reads EPEVTQTPSHQVTQMGQEVILRCVPISNHLYFYWYRQILGQKVEFLVSFYNNEISEKSEIFDDQFSVERPDGSNFTLKIRSTKLEDSAMYFCASRAGEESEAFFGQGTRLTVV.

This clonotype was counted a few times. V gene TRBV5-1 combines with J gene TRBJ2-1; 7 nucleotides line up with TRBD2. V shed 0 bases and J 4 bases; nucleotides not matched to a gene: 4. Germline V gene lookup returns CDR1 SGHRS and CDR2 YFSETQ. CDR3 length: 15 amino acids. Here the CDR3 reads CASSLGEGRYNEQFF. The CDR3, as DNA: TGCGCCAGCAGCTTGGGGGAGGGTAGGTACAATGAGCAGTTCTTC.

V and J are TRBV25-1 and TRBJ1-5; D is perhaps TRBD1 (6 bases). The CDR3 is 15 residues long. Germline-derived CDR1 and CDR2 are MGHDK and SYGVNS. V lost 3 bases to trimming and J lost 3 bases, with 12 bases between them. The CDR3 region is CASSDSQGFNQPQHF. The CDR3 DNA follows: TGTGCCAGCAGTGATTCCCAGGGGTTCAATCAGCCCCAGCATTTT.

With regard to this clonotype: Given a much more abundant clone one base away, this may be a read error. This sequence joins TRBV20-1 and TRBJ2-2, with 9 bases that match TRBD2. This CDR3 has 18 residues. Germline CDR1 and CDR2: DFQATT and SNEGSKA (reference sequence). In nucleotides, the CDR3 is TGCTGTGCTAGAGATAGGGGGCTAGCGGGGCGAGGCACCGGGGAGCTGTTTTTT. It translates to CCARDRGLAGRGTGELFF.

This clonotype was detected a few times. This chain uses TRBV4-2 with TRBJ2-6; 7 bases align to TRBD1. After removal of 0 bases from V and 4 bases from J, the junction contained 9 bases not matched to a gene. Germline-derived CDR1 and CDR2 are LGHNA and YNFKEQ. The CDR3 is 18 amino acids. The CDR3 DNA reads as TGTGCCAGCAGCCAAGACGTAGGCAGGGGGAAAGGGGCCAACGTCCTGACTTTC. It translates to CASSQDVGRGKGANVLTF.

The chain uses TRBV2 and TRBJ2-2; no reliable D call. Trimming left V 4 bases short and J 3 bases short, with 6 bases between. This CDR3 spans 13 amino acids. CDR1 is SNHLY, CDR2 FYNNEI, per germline. The CDR3 loop is CASSGQDTGELFF. In DNA, the CDR3 is TGTGCCAGCAGTGGCCAGGACACCGGGGAGCTGTTTTTT.

This clonotype turned up a few times. The chain is built from TRBV7-2 and TRBJ2-1; 9 bases are a match to TRBD2. This CDR3 is built from 15 residues. CDR1 SGHTA and CDR2 FQGNSA come from the germline V gene. The junction had 6 bases not matched to a gene; V was cut back by 5 bases and J by 4 bases. The CDR3: CASSPLAGLYNEQFF. CDR3 in DNA: TGTGCCAGCAGCCCGCTAGCGGGGCTTTACAATGAGCAGTTCTTC.

This clonotype was counted between two and nine times. V is TRBV7-9 and J is TRBJ1-1; D perhaps matches TRBD1 (5 bases). Trimming removed 3 bases at V and 7 bases at J, with 15 bases between. The CDR3 spans 14 residues. Germline CDR1 reads SEHNR; CDR2 reads FQNEAQ (reference sequence). DNA of the CDR3: TGTGCCAGCAGCTTCCTAACCAGGGACGTTGAAGCTTTCTTT. Protein: CASSFLTRDVEAFF.

V is TRBV11-2 and J is TRBJ2-7; D might be TRBD2 (6 bases). Trimming left V 4 bases short and J 6 bases short, with 13 bases between. Germline CDR1 and CDR2: SGHAT and FQNNGV. This CDR3 spans 13 amino acids. CDR3 region: CASSSWEAGEQYF. CDR3 coding DNA: TGTGCCAGCAGCTCCTGGGAGGCCGGCGAGCAGTACTTC.

There are a few counts of this clonotype. The CDR3 nucleotides are TGTGCCAGCAGCCAAGATCGGAACAGGGGATACGAGCAGTACTTC. This codes for CASSQDRNRGYEQYF. This chain joins TRBV3-1 and TRBJ2-7, with 7 bases aligning to TRBD1. Germline lookup yields CDR1 LGHDT and CDR2 YNNKEL (reference sequence). The junction had 6 bases not matched to a gene; V was cut back by 0 bases and J by 4 bases. This CDR3 has 15 residues.

V and J are TRBV19 and TRBJ2-1, with 8 bases fitting TRBD1. Per the germline V gene, CDR1 is LNHDA and CDR2 is SQIVND (reference sequence). J lost 10 bases, V lost 4 bases, and 12 bases had no gene match. This CDR3 is built from 15 residues. The CDR3 here is CASSKEDRVVKEQFF. The CDR3 DNA is TGTGCCAGTAGTAAGGAGGACAGGGTGGTCAAAGAGCAGTTCTTC.

This clonotype was detected only a few times. The rearrangement joins TRBV20-1 to TRBJ2-1; 8 bases are shared with TRBD1. The V and J ends lost 5 bases and 4 bases, in that order; junction bases with no gene match: 10. Germline V gives CDR1 DFQATT, CDR2 SNEGSKA (reference sequence). The length of the CDR3 is 15 residues. The CDR3 sequence: CSAQHRGILYNEQFF. In DNA form, the CDR3 reads TGCAGTGCTCAGCACAGGGGGATCCTGTACAATGAGCAGTTCTTC.

The chain is built from TRBV11-2 and TRBJ1-1; 7 positions agree with TRBD1. CDR3 length equals 17 residues. The germline gives CDR1 SGHAT, CDR2 FQNNGV. Trimming took 0 bases from V and 2 from J; bases not matched to a gene: 9. As DNA, the CDR3 is TGTGCCAGCAGCTTAGAGAGCCGCAGGGGGAGAAACACTGAAGCTTTCTTT. Translated: CASSLESRRGRNTEAFF.

The gene calls are TRBV5-1 and TRBJ1-1; 7 nucleotides align to TRBD1. V lost 2 bases and J lost 5; bases outside the gene matches: 6. The CDR3 is 14 amino acids. In germline, CDR1 is SGHRS, CDR2 YFSETQ. CDR3 in amino acids: CASSFDRVRTEAFF. The DNA for the CDR3 is TGCGCCAGCAGCTTTGACAGGGTTCGAACTGAAGCTTTCTTT.

The sample holds a few counts of this clonotype. The chain is built from TRBV7-8 and TRBJ1-1; a weak D match, TRBD1 (5 bases). Germline-derived CDR1 and CDR2 are SGHVS and FQNEAQ. Trimming took 3 bases from V and 8 from J, leaving 13 bases between them. This CDR3 has 13 residues. The CDR3 DNA sequence: TGTGCCAGCAGCTTGGGGGGGGGACTGGAAGCTTTCTTT. Protein sequence: CASSLGGGLEAFF.

The chain combines TRBV5-1 with TRBJ2-7; the D call may be TRBD1 or TRBD2 (5 bases each). Trimming pared 2 bases from V and 2 bases from J, leaving 11 bases between. CDR1 SGHRS and CDR2 YFSETQ come from the germline V gene. The CDR3 contains 14 residues. The CDR3 sequence: CASSLEGYTYEQYF. CDR3 nucleotide sequence: TGCGCCAGCAGCTTAGAGGGGTATACCTACGAGCAGTACTTC. The complete variable domain, with remaining parts taken from reference TRBV5-1 and TRBJ2-7, reads KAGVTQTPRYLIKTRGQQVTLSCSPISGHRSVSWYQQTPGQGLQFLFEYFSETQRNKGNFPGRFSGRQFSNSRSEMNVSTLELGDSALYLCASSLEGYTYEQYFGPGTRLTVT.

This clonotype occurred many times. The chain employs TRBV5-5 and TRBJ1-5; D gene ambiguous. The CDR3 extends over 13 amino acids. Between the trimmed V and J ends, which lost 1 base and 8 bases, there was a span of 10 bases. From germline, CDR1 is SGHKS and CDR2 YYEKEE (reference sequence). The DNA of the CDR3 is TGTGCCAGCAGCTTGATGACCGTGGAGCCCCAGCATTTT. Amino acid sequence: CASSLMTVEPQHF.

This chain uses TRBV5-1 with TRBJ2-7; D is unresolved. V dropped 4 bases and J dropped 4 bases, with 6 bases sitting between them. The V gene's germline CDR1 is SGHRS and CDR2 YFSETQ. The CDR3 sequence is 11 residues long. CDR3 amino acids: CASSAEYEQYF. DNA for the CDR3: TGCGCCAGCAGCGCCGAATACGAGCAGTACTTC.